This record concerns one TCR beta chain sequence. Germline-derived CDR1 and CDR2 are SGHKS and YYEKEE (reference sequence). This CDR3 has 13 amino acids. V lost 0 bases and J lost 2, with 5 bases in between. The data originate from a study of shared T cell receptors in the human thymus. This table comes from immunoSEQ multiplex PCR, and its TCRdb copy is limited to in-frame clones, with some not included. The table records about 380,000 clones, 95% of them present only once. The clonotype originates from a human donor. Sequenced: thymocytes. The chain uses TRBV5-5 and TRBJ2-5; unclear D gene. The CDR3 sequence: CASSLGRQETQYF. In nucleotides, the CDR3 is TGTGCCAGCAGCTTGGGAAGACAAGAGACCCAGTACTTC.